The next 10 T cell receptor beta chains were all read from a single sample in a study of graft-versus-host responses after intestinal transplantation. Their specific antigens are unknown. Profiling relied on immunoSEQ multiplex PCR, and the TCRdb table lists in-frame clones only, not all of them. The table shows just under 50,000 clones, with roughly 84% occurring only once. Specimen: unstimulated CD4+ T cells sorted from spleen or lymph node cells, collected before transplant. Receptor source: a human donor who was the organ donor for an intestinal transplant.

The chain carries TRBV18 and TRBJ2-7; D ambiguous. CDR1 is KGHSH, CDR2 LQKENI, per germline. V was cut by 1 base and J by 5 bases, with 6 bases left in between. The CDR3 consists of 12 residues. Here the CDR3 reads CASSPLRNEQYF. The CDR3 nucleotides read TGTGCCAGCTCACCACTCCGAAACGAGCAGTACTTC. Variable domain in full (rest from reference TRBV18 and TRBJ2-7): NAGVMQNPRHLVRRRGQEARLRCSPMKGHSHVYWYRQLPEEGLKFMVYLQKENIIDESGMPKERFSAEFPKEGPSILRIQQVVRGDSAAYFCASSPLRNEQYFGPGTRLTVT.

CDR3 residues: CASSQSSGGATDTQYF. DNA for the CDR3: TGCGCCAGCAGCCAGTCTAGCGGGGGGGCCACAGATACGCAGTATTTT. The chain uses TRBV4-1 and TRBJ2-3, with TRBD2 identical over 12 bases. Trimming removed 3 bases from V and 2 bases from J; junction bases left unmatched: 3. The CDR3 length is 16 residues. Germline lookup yields CDR1 MGHRA and CDR2 YSYEKL.

In DNA, the CDR3 is TGTGCCAGCTCACAGACTAGCGGTTCCTACAATGAGCAGTTCTTC. Protein sequence: CASSQTSGSYNEQFF. This sequence joins TRBV18 and TRBJ2-1; 9 nucleotides line up with TRBD2. After removal of 4 bases from V and 1 base from J, the junction contained 2 bases not matched to a gene. This CDR3 has 15 amino acids. CDR1 and CDR2 (germline): KGHSH, LQKENI.

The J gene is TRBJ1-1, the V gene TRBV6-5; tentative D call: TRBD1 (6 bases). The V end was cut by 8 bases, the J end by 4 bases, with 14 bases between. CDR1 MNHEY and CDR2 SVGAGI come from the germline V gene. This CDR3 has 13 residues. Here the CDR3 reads CASRPRGGTEAFF. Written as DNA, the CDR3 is TGTGCCAGCCGACCGAGGGGGGGCACTGAAGCTTTCTTT.

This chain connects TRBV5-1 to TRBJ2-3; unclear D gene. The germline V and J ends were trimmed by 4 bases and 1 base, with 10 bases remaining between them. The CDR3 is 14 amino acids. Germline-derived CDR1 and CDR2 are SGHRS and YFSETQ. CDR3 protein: CASSPSEGTDTQYF. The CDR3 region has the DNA TGCGCCAGCAGCCCCTCAGAGGGCACAGATACGCAGTATTTT.

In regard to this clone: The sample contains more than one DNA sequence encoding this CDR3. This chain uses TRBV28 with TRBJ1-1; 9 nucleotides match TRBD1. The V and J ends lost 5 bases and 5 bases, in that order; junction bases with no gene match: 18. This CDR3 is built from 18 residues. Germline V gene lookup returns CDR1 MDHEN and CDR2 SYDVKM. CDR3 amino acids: CASSLSAQGALWRTEAFF. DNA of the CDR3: TGTGCCAGCAGTCTATCCGCACAGGGGGCACTGTGGAGAACTGAAGCTTTCTTT.

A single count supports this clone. The CDR3 DNA sequence: TGTGCCAGCACCTTGGGAGGGGAGGGTCAGCCCCAGCATTTT. It translates to CASTLGGEGQPQHF. The chain uses TRBV6-5 and TRBJ1-5, with D perhaps TRBD1 (5 bases). V was clipped by 7 bases and J by 6 bases, with 16 bases between them. CDR3 size: 14 residues. Germline CDR1 reads MNHEY; CDR2 reads SVGAGI.

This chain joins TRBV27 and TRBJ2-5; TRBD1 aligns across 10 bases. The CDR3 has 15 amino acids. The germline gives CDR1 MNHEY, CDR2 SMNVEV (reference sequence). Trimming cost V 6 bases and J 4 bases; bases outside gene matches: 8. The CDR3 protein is CASSRSRTGGETQYF. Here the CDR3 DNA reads TGTGCCAGCAGCCGGTCTCGGACAGGGGGAGAGACCCAGTACTTC.

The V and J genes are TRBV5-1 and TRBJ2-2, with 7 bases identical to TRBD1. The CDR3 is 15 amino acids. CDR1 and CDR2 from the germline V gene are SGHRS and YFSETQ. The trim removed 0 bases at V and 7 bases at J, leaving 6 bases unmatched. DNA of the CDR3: TGCGCCAGCAGCTTGGTTACAGGGGCAAACGGGGAGCTGTTTTTT. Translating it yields CASSLVTGANGELFF.

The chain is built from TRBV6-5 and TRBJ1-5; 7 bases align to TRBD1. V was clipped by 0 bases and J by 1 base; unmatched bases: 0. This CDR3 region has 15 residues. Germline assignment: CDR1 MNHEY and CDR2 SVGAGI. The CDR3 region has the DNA TGTGCCAGCAGTTACTCAGGGGGCAGCAATCAGCCCCAGCATTTT. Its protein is CASSYSGGSNQPQHF.